The text below deals with one TCR beta chain. This specimen belongs to a study of blood T cell repertoires in COVID-19. The assay was immunoSEQ multiplex PCR, and TCRdb's table has in-frame clones only and misses some. The sample has approximately 84,000 clones; roughly nine tenths are singletons. The CDR3 spans 13 residues. Per germline, CDR1 MRHNA and CDR2 SNTAGT. With 6 bases removed from V and 2 bases from J, the gap between germline ends came to 10 bases. The sequenced sample consisted of peripheral blood. This sequence joins TRBV6-4 and TRBJ1-1; D is unresolved. This receptor was obtained from a human donor with active COVID-19. The donor label of this sample is uncertain. This CDR3 reads CASSRERNTEAFF. CDR3 DNA: TGTGCCAGCAGCCGGGAACGTAACACTGAAGCTTTCTTT.